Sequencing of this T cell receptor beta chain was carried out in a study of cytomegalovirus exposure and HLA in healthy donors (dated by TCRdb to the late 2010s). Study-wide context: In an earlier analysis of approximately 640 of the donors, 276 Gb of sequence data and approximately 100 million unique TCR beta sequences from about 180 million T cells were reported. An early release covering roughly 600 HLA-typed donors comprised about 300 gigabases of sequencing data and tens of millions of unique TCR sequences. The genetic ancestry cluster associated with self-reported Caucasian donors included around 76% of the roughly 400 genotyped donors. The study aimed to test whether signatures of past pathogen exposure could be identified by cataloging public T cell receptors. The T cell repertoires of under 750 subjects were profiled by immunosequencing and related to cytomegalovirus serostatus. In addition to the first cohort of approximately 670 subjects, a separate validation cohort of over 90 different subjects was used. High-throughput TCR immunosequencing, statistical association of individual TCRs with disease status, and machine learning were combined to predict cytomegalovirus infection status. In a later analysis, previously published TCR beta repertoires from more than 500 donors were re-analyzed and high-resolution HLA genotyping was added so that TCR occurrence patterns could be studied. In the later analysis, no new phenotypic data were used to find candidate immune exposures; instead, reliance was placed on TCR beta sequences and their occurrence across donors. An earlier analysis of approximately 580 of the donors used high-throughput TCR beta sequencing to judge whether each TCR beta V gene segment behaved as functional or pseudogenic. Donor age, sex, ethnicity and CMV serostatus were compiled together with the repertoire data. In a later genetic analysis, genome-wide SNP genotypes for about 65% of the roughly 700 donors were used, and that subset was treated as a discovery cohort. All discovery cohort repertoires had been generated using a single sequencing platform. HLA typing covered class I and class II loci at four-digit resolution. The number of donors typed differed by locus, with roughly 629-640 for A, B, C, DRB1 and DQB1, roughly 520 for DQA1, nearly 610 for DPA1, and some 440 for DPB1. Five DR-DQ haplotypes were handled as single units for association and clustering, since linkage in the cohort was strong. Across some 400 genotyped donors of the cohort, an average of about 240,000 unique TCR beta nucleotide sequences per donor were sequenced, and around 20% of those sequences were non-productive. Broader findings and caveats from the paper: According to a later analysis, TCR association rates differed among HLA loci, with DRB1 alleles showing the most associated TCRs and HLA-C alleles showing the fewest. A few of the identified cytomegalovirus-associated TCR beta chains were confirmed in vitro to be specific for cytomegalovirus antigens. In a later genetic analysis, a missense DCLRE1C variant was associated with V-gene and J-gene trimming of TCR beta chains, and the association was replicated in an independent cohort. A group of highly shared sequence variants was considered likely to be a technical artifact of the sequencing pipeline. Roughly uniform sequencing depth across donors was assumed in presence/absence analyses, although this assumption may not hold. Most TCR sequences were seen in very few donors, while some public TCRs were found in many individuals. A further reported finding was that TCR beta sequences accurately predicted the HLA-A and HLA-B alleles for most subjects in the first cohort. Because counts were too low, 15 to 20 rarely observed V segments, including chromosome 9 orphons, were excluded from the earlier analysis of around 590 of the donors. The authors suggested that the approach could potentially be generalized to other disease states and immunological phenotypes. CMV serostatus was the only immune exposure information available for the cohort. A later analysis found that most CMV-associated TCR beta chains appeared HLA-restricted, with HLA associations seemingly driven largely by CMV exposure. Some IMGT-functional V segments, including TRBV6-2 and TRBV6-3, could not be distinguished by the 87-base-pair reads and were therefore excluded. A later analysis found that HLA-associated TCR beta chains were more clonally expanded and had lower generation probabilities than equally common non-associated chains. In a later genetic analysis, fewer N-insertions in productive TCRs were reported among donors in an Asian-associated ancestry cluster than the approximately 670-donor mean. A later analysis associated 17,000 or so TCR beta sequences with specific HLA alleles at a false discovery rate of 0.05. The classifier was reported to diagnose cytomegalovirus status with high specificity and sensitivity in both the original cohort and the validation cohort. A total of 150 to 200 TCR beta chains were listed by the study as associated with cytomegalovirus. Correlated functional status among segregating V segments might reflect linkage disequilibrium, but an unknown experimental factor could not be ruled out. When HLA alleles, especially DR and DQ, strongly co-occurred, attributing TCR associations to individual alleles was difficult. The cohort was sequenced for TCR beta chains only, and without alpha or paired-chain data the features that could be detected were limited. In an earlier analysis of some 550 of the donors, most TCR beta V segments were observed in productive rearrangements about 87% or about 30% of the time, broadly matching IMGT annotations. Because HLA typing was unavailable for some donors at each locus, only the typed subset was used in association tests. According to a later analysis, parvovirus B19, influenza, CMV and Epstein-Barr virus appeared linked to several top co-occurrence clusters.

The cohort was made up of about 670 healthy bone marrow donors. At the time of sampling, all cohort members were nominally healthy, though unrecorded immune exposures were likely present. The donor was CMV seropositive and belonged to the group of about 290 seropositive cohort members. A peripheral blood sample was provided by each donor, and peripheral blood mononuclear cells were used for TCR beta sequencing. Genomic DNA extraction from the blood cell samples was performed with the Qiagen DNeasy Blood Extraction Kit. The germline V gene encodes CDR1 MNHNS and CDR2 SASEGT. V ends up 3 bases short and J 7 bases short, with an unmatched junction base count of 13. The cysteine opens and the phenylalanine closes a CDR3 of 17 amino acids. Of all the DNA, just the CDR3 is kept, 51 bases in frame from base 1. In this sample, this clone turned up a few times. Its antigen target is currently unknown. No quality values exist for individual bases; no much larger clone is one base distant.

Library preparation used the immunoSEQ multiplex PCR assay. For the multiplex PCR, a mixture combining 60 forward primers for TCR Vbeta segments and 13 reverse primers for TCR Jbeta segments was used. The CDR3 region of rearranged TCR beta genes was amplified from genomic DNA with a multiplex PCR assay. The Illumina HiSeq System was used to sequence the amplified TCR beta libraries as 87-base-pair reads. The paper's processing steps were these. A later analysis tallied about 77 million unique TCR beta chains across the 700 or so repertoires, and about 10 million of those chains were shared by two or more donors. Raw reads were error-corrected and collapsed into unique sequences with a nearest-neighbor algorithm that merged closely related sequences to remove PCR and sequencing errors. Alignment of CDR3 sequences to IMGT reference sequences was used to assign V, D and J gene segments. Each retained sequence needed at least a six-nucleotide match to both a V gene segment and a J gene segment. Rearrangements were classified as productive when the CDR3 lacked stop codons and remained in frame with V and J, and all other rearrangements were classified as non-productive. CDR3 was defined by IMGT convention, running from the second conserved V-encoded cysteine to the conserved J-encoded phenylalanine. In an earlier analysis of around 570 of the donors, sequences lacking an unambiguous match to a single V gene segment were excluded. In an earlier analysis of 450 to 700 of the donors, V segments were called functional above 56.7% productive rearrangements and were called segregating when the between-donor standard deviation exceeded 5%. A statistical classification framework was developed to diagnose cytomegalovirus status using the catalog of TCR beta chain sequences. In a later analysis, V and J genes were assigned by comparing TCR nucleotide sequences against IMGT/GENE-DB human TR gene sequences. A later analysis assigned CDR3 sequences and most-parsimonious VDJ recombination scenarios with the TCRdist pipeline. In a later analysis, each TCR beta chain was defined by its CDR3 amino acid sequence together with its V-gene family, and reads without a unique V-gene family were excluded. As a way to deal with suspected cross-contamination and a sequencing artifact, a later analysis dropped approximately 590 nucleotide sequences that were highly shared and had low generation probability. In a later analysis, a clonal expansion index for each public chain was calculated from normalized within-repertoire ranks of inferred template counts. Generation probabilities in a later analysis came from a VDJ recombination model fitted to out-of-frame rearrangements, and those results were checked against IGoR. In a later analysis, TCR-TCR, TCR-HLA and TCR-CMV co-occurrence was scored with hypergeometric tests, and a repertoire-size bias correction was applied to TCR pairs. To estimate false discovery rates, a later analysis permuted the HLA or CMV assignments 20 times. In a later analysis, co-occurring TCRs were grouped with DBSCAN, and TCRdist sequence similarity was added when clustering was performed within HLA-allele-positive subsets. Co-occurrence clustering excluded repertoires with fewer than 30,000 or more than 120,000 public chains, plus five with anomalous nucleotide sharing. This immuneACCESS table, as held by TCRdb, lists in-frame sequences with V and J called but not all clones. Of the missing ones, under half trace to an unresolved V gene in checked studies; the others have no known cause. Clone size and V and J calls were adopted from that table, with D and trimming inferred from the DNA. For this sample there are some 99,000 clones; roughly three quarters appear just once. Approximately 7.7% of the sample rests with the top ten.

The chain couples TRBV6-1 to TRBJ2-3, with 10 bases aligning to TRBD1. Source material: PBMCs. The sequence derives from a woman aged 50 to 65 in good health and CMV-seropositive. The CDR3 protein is CASSDRGGTGARNTQYF. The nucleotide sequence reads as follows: TGTGCCAGCAGTGACCGGGGGGGGACAGGGGCCAGGAATACGCAGTATTTT.